Below are 5 T cell receptor beta chains sequenced from a single sample in a study of T cells after posttransplantation cyclophosphamide. The method was immunoSEQ multiplex PCR; TCRdb's version includes in-frame clones alone and lacks a portion of them. The data contain roughly 49,000 clones, 70% to 90% of them seen just once; the ten biggest clones take up about 2.6%. Sequencing was carried out using PBMCs. These receptors all come from a man in his thirties or forties with a blood cancer, CMV-positive, and with a related stem cell donor.

This chain's CDR3 is CASSGGTAGTDTQYF. The CDR3 DNA reads TGTGCCAGCTCAGGTGGGACAGCTGGAACAGATACGCAGTATTTT. The rearrangement links TRBV18 to TRBJ2-3, with 7 bases aligning to TRBD1. V shed 5 bases, J shed 3 bases, and the junction held 8 bases outside the gene matches. The length of the CDR3 is 15 residues. From germline, CDR1 is KGHSH and CDR2 LQKENI. The full variable domain, completed using reference TRBV18 and TRBJ2-3, is NAGVMQNPRHLVRRRGQEARLRCSPMKGHSHVYWYRQLPEEGLKFMVYLQKENIIDESGMPKERFSAEFPKEGPSILRIQQVVRGDSAAYFCASSGGTAGTDTQYFGPGTRLTVL.

The chain is built from TRBV9 and TRBJ1-1; D uncertain. The CDR3 covers 15 residues. V shed 2 bases and J shed 0 bases, with 11 bases lying between them. Germline CDR1 reads SGDLS; CDR2 reads YYNGEE. The CDR3 loop reads CASSVSGYVNTEAFF. The CDR3 nucleotides are TGTGCCAGCAGCGTTTCGGGGTACGTGAACACTGAAGCTTTCTTT.

The rearrangement joins TRBV10-3 to TRBJ2-1; 7 positions agree with TRBD2. V was pared by 4 bases and J by 7 bases, with 10 bases of the junction left unmatched. CDR3 length: 15 amino acids. Germline loops: CDR1 ENHRY, CDR2 SYGVKD. The CDR3 DNA is TGTGCCATCAGTGGAAGCGGGGAGGGCCTGAATGAGCAGTTCTTC. Translating it yields CAISGSGEGLNEQFF.

The chain recombines TRBV5-4 with TRBJ1-1; 9 bases are a match to TRBD1. Germline V CDR1 and CDR2: SGHNT, YYREEE (reference sequence). The ends lost 4 bases at V and 1 base at J; junction bases unmatched: 5. This CDR3 is built from 15 residues. CDR3 sequence reads: CASSEGQGTNTEAFF. In nucleotides, the CDR3 is TGTGCCAGCAGCGAAGGACAGGGGACGAACACTGAAGCTTTCTTT.

V gene TRBV5-1 combines with J gene TRBJ2-5; D might be TRBD1 (5 bases). The CDR3 contains 14 residues. Trimming pared 3 bases from V and 5 bases from J, leaving 14 bases between. CDR1 and CDR2 (germline): SGHRS, YFSETQ. CDR3 amino acids: CASSWQGRAETQYF. The CDR3 DNA is TGCGCCAGCAGCTGGCAGGGAAGGGCGGAGACCCAGTACTTC.